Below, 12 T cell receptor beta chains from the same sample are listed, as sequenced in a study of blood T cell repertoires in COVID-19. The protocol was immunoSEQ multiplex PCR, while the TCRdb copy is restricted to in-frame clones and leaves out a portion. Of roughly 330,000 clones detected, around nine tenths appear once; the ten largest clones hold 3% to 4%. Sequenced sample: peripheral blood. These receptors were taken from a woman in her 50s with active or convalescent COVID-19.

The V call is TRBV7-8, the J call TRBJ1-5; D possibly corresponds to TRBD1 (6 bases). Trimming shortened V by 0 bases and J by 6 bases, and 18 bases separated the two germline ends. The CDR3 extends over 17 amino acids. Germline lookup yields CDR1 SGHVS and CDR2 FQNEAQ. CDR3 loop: CASSLAGGPRKGQPQHF. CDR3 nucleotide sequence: TGTGCCAGCAGCTTAGCAGGGGGACCCCGTAAGGGTCAGCCCCAGCATTTT.

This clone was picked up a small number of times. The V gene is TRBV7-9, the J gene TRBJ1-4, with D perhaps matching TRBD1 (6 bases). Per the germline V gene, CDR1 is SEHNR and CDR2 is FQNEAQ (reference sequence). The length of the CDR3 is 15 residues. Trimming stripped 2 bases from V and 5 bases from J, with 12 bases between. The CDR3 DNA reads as TGTGCCAGCAGCTTATGGACAGTTGACAATGAAAAACTGTTTTTT. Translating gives CASSLWTVDNEKLFF.

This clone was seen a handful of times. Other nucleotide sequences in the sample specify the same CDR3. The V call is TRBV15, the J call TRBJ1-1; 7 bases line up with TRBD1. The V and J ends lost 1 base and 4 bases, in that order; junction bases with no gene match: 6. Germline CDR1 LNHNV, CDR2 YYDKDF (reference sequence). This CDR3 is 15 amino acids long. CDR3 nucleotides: TGTGCCACCAGCAGAGGAGACAGGGACGGCACTGAAGCTTTCTTT. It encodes CATSRGDRDGTEAFF.

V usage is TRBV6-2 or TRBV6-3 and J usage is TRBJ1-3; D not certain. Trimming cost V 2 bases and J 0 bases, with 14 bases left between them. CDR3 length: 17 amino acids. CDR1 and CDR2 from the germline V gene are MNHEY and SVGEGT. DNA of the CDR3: TGTGCCAGCAGTTACGACGGCTGGAGGGCCTCTGGAAACACCATATATTTT. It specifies CASSYDGWRASGNTIYF.

The CDR3 region has the DNA TGTGCCAGCAGTTTAGGGGGGGGTTTTTCTCTCCACTTT. This sequence encodes CASSLGGGFSLHF. V and J are TRBV12-3 or TRBV12-4 and TRBJ1-6; maybe TRBD1 (5 bases). V was clipped by 1 base and J by 16 bases, with 14 bases between them. CDR3 length: 13 residues.

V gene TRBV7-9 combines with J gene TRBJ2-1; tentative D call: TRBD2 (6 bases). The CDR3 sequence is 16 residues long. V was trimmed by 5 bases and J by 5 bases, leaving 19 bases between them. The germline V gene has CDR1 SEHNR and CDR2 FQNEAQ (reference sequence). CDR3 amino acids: CASSLGLGGVDNEQFF. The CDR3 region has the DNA TGTGCCAGCAGCCTGGGTTTGGGCGGGGTTGACAATGAGCAGTTCTTC.

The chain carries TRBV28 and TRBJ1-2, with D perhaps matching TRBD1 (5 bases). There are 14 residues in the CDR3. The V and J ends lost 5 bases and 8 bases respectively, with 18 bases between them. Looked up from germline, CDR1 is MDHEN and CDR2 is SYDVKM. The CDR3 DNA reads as TGTGCCAGCAGTCTCACCCCCTGGGGCAGCGGCTACACCTTC. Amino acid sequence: CASSLTPWGSGYTF.

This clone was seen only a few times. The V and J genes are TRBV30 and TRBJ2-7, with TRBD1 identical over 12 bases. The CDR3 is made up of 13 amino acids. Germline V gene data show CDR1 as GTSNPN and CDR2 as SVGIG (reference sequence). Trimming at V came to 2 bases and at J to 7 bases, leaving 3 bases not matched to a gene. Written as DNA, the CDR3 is TGTGCCTGGAGTAGGGACAGGGGGCGGGAGCAGTACTTC. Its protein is CAWSRDRGREQYF.

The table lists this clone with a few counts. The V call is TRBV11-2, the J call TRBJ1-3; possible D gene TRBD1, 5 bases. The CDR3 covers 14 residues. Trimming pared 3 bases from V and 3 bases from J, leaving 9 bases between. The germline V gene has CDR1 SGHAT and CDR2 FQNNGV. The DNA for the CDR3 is TGTGCCAGCAGCTTTCGGGGACTTGGAAACACCATATATTTT. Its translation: CASSFRGLGNTIYF.

The CDR3 sequence is CASSRTGGGAETQYF. The CDR3 coding sequence is TGTGCCAGCAGCCGGACAGGGGGAGGTGCGGAGACCCAGTACTTC. The chain combines TRBV7-3 with TRBJ2-5, with 10 nucleotides matching TRBD1. The CDR3 sequence is 15 residues long. Trimming took 5 bases from V and 5 from J; bases not matched to a gene: 8. Germline CDR1 is SGHTA and CDR2 is FQGTGA.

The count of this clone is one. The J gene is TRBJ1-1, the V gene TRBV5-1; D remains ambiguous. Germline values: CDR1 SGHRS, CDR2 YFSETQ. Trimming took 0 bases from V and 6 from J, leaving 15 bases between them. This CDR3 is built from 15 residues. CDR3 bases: TGCGCCAGCAGCTTGGATGAGGGCTTAATCGCTGAAGCTTTCTTT. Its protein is CASSLDEGLIAEAFF.

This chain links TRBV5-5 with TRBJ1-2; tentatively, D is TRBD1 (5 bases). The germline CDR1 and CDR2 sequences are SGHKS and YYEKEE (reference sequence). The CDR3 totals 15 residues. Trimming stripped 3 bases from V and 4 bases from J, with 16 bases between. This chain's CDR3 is CASSWGGDMTYGYTF. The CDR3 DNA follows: TGTGCCAGCAGCTGGGGGGGTGACATGACCTATGGCTACACCTTC.